A selection of T cell receptor beta chains follows, all from one sample in a study of blood T cell repertoires in COVID-19. The repertoire was sequenced with immunoSEQ multiplex PCR; TCRdb's copy has only in-frame clones and lacks some. Counted here are roughly 220,000 clones, 90% occurring once; the ten biggest clones make up less than 15%. Sequences were obtained from PBMCs or T cells enriched from blood (not recorded which). All receptors derive from a man younger than 45 who had been exposed to COVID-19. Both conserved end residues are part of each CDR3. A D gene is named only where the DNA matches it firmly. Clone sizes are given selectively: once, few, many, or a class where the clone is expanded.

j_call	d_call	v_call	clone_size	cdr3_aa	cdr3_nt
TRBJ2-2	TRBD2	TRBV6-9	-	CASRYREDGELFF	TGTGCCAGCAGGTATCGGGAGGACGGGGAGCTGTTTTTT
TRBJ1-1	-	TRBV3-1/TRBV3-2	-	CASSQEPGDTEAFF	TGTGCCAGCAGCCAGGAACCCGGGGACACTGAAGCTTTCTTT
TRBJ1-5	TRBD1	TRBV7-2	-	CASSSGQGAPNQPQHF	TGTGCCAGCAGCTCGGGACAGGGGGCCCCCAATCAGCCCCAGCATTTT
TRBJ1-2	-	TRBV7-7	few	CASRDCPYGYTF	TGTGCCAGCAGGGACTGCCCCTACGGCTACACCTTC
TRBJ1-2	-	TRBV20-1	-	CSARARVGYTF	TGCAGTGCTAGAGCCAGGGTTGGCTACACCTTC
TRBJ2-3	TRBD2	TRBV18	-	CASSRTSGSTITDTQYF	TGTGCCAGCTCACGGACTAGCGGCTCAACTATCACAGATACGCAGTATTTT
TRBJ2-3	-	TRBV6-5	-	CASSYSSQGAGNTQYF	TGTGCCAGCAGTTACTCGAGTCAGGGTGCGGGAAATACGCAGTATTTT
TRBJ2-3	-	TRBV19	few	CASIASGDTQYF	TGTGCCAGTATCGCGTCCGGGGATACGCAGTATTTT
TRBJ1-4	-	TRBV9	-	CASSVGQGEKLFF	TGTGCCAGCAGCGTAGGGCAGGGTGAAAAACTGTTTTTT
TRBJ2-7	-	TRBV4-3	few	CASSPNTGDVNEQYF	TGCGCCAGCAGCCCCAATACCGGAGACGTCAACGAGCAGTACTTC
TRBJ2-7	-	TRBV13	-	CASSLGPSPYEQYF	TGTGCCAGCAGCCTGGGGCCTTCGCCCTACGAGCAGTACTTC
TRBJ2-3	-	TRBV29-1	once	CSVGTDPDTQYF	TGCAGCGTTGGCACAGATCCGGATACGCAGTATTTT
TRBJ1-5	TRBD1	TRBV29-1	few	CSVEMGQNQPQHF	TGCAGCGTTGAAATGGGACAGAATCAGCCCCAGCATTTT
TRBJ2-5	TRBD2	TRBV6-1	-	CASSELRGETQYF	TGTGCCAGCAGTGAATTGCGGGGGGAGACCCAGTACTTC
TRBJ2-1	TRBD2	TRBV27	once	CASSRGTNKPYNEQFF	TGTGCCAGCAGCAGAGGGACTAACAAACCCTACAATGAGCAGTTCTTC
TRBJ1-3	TRBD1	TRBV10-3	-	CAISEFGTGGTGNTIYF	TGTGCCATCAGTGAGTTCGGGACAGGGGGAACTGGAAACACCATATATTTT
TRBJ2-1	-	TRBV5-6	-	CASSLTGINEQFF	TGTGCCAGCAGCTTGACCGGGATTAATGAGCAGTTCTTC
TRBJ1-6	-	TRBV4-1	-	CASSQAGENSPLHF	TGCGCCAGCAGCCAAGCGGGGGAAAATTCACCCCTCCACTTT
TRBJ1-1	-	TRBV29-1	once	CSVDGEAFF	TGCAGCGTTGACGGTGAAGCTTTCTTT
TRBJ2-2	-	TRBV2	few	CASTGDTGELFF	TGTGCCAGCACAGGGGACACCGGGGAGCTGTTTTTT
TRBJ1-2	-	TRBV6-1	-	CASSELLRGSQRSGYTF	TGTGCCAGCAGTGAATTATTGCGGGGGTCCCAGCGCTCTGGCTACACCTTC
TRBJ1-6	-	TRBV6-5	-	CASSYSPVGGSPLHF	TGTGCCAGCAGTTACAGCCCAGTCGGAGGGTCACCCCTCCACTTT
TRBJ2-1	TRBD1	TRBV19	few	CASSKTGASSYNEQFF	TGTGCCAGTAGTAAAACAGGGGCAAGCTCCTACAATGAGCAGTTCTTC
TRBJ2-5	TRBD2	TRBV4-3	-	CASSQVASGGASGETQYF	TGCGCCAGCAGCCAAGTGGCTAGCGGGGGGGCCAGTGGGGAGACCCAGTACTTC
TRBJ2-5	TRBD2	TRBV5-4	-	CASSFTSGRYQETQYF	TGTGCCAGCAGCTTTACTAGCGGCCGATACCAAGAGACCCAGTACTTC
TRBJ1-2	-	TRBV4-1	once	CASSQVGAELTYGYTF	TGCGCCAGCAGCCAAGTGGGAGCCGAATTAACTTATGGCTACACCTTC
TRBJ2-1	-	TRBV15	-	CATSRRSWGDEQFF	TGTGCCACCAGCAGACGGTCCTGGGGCGATGAGCAGTTCTTC
TRBJ2-7	TRBD1	TRBV5-1	once	CASSLVGQAYEQYF	TGCGCCAGCAGCTTGGTAGGACAGGCCTACGAGCAGTACTTC
TRBJ1-1	-	TRBV5-1	-	CASSAIVSGTEAFF	TGCGCCAGCAGCGCCATCGTGTCGGGCACTGAAGCTTTCTTT
TRBJ2-1	TRBD2	TRBV28	-	CASSLRTSWNNEQFF	TGTGCCAGCAGTCTCCGGACTAGCTGGAACAATGAGCAGTTCTTC
TRBJ2-3	-	TRBV18	-	CASSPGEADTQYF	TGTGCCAGCTCACCGGGGGAGGCAGATACGCAGTATTTT
TRBJ1-2	-	TRBV15	-	CATSRDTTYGYTF	TGTGCCACCAGCAGAGATACGACATATGGCTACACCTTC
TRBJ2-1	-	TRBV7-9	-	CASSLSRASRDTVYNEQFF	TGTGCCAGCAGCTTATCAAGAGCAAGCCGGGACACCGTTTACAATGAGCAGTTCTTC
TRBJ2-5	TRBD1	TRBV10-2	-	CASSEVSRGRETQYF	TGCGCCAGCAGTGAGGTTAGCAGGGGGCGAGAGACCCAGTACTTC
TRBJ1-2	-	TRBV12-3/TRBV12-4	once	CASTFAHSYGYTF	TGTGCCAGCACCTTCGCCCACTCCTATGGCTACACCTTC
TRBJ2-2	TRBD2	TRBV18	-	CASSLRTSGEHTGELFF	TGTGCCAGCTCCCTAAGGACTAGCGGGGAACACACCGGGGAGCTGTTTTTT
TRBJ2-5	TRBD2	TRBV27	-	CASSSRLAGGQETQYF	TGTGCCAGCAGTTCCCGACTAGCGGGGGGTCAAGAGACCCAGTACTTC
TRBJ1-4	TRBD1	TRBV5-1	-	CASSMGDRGNEKLFF	TGCGCCAGCAGCATGGGCGACAGGGGTAATGAAAAACTGTTTTTT
TRBJ2-7	TRBD1	TRBV15	few	CATSSFRGSSYEQYF	TGTGCCACCAGCAGTTTCAGGGGGAGCTCCTACGAGCAGTACTTC
TRBJ1-2	-	TRBV7-9	-	CASSLAGEGGYTF	TGTGCCAGCAGCTTAGCTGGGGAGGGTGGCTACACCTTC
TRBJ1-2	-	TRBV9	-	CASSVGFGGQGYGYTF	TGTGCCAGCAGCGTAGGATTCGGGGGGCAGGGATATGGCTACACCTTC
TRBJ2-3	-	TRBV25-1	-	CAISAGGTDTQYF	TGTGCCATCTCTGCCGGGGGCACAGATACGCAGTATTTT
TRBJ1-2	TRBD1	TRBV18	-	CASSPMDRGSVGGYTF	TGTGCCAGCTCACCGATGGACAGGGGGTCCGTGGGAGGCTACACCTTC
TRBJ1-1	TRBD1	TRBV4-2	-	CASSQDQTGGNTEAFF	TGTGCCAGCAGCCAAGATCAGACAGGGGGGAACACTGAAGCTTTCTTT
TRBJ2-7	TRBD2	TRBV5-4	-	CASSLAFGLAVSYEQYF	TGTGCCAGCAGCTTGGCGTTCGGACTAGCCGTCTCCTACGAGCAGTACTTC
TRBJ1-2	TRBD1	TRBV4-2	once	CASSRGQGGYGYTF	TGTGCCAGCAGCCGGGGACAGGGCGGGTACGGCTACACCTTC
TRBJ2-3	TRBD2	TRBV5-1	-	CASSLEPGTSGGHRVTQYF	TGCGCCAGCAGCTTGGAGCCTGGGACTAGCGGGGGGCACAGGGTTACGCAGTATTTT
TRBJ2-3	-	TRBV5-4	-	CASSFPGTSTDTQYF	TGTGCCAGCAGCTTCCCCGGGACTAGCACAGATACGCAGTATTTT
TRBJ1-1	-	TRBV6-5	-	CATTTVTNTEAFF	TGTGCCACCACGACAGTGACGAACACTGAAGCTTTCTTT
TRBJ2-2	-	TRBV15	-	CATSRERESGELFF	TGTGCCACCAGCAGAGAGAGGGAGTCCGGGGAGCTGTTTTTT